This T cell receptor beta chain appears in the sequencing data of a study of radiation and T cells in renal cell carcinoma. Study details: Nephrectomy followed 15 Gy stereotactic body radiation by 4 weeks.

Worth noting for this clone: What it binds is not known.

Time point given: blood 2 weeks post-SBRT. Treatment reported: 15 Gy SBRT to primary tumor, nephrectomy 4 weeks later. Blood was sampled at baseline, 2 weeks and 4 weeks after SBRT. This table comes from immunoSEQ multiplex PCR, and its TCRdb copy is limited to in-frame clones, with some not included. The sample has 120,000 or so clones, about 88% seen once. Between the trimmed V and J ends, which lost 5 bases and 2 bases, there was a span of 9 bases. The germline CDR1 and CDR2 sequences are SGHNT and YENEEA. The CDR3 has 14 residues. The study, taken as a whole, reports: In blood, top tumor clones expanded by 2 weeks, shrinking by 4.

This clonotype was obtained from a woman in her sixties or seventies with renal cell carcinoma. The V call is TRBV11-3, the J call TRBJ2-2, with D possibly being TRBD1 or TRBD2 (5 bases each). Sequenced here: blood, sampled from a patient whose treatment included radiotherapy and nephrectomy. The CDR3, as DNA: TGTGCCAGCAGCCTTGGGGGAAACACCGGGGAGCTGTTTTTT. This gives the protein CASSLGGNTGELFF.